This TCR beta chain was recorded in a study of OX40 agonist ivuxolimab in advanced cancers. Turning to the study itself: Participants could have had prior anti-PD-1, anti-PD-L1 or anti-CTLA-4 therapy, and approximately 40% had some.

The protocol was immunoSEQ multiplex PCR, while the TCRdb copy is restricted to in-frame clones and leaves out a portion. The sample lists 60,000 to 75,000 clones, more than 80% seen once, with 11% to 15% in the top ten. This CDR3 is built from 16 residues. J was trimmed by 7 bases and V by 3 bases; bases with no gene match: 11. CDR1 is SGHKS, CDR2 YYEKEE, per germline (reference sequence). The rearrangement uses TRBV5-5 and TRBJ2-1; 9 bases are shared with TRBD2. The specimen was CD4+ or CD8+ T cells sorted from blood, collected in a trial of the OX40 agonist ivuxolimab. This receptor was obtained from an adult with an advanced solid tumor such as melanoma, head and neck, liver or kidney cancer. The CDR3 region is CASSSNGLARVNEQFF. CDR3 bases: TGTGCCAGCAGCTCGAACGGACTAGCGCGGGTTAATGAGCAGTTCTTC.